These 2 T cell receptor beta chains were all obtained from the same sample, sequenced in a study of vaccination and CD4 T cells after COVID-19. Their antigen targets remain unknown. The Oncomine TCR Beta short-read assay was applied to DNA of cultured CD4+ T cells. One entry per CDR3 protein, called by TCRdb with MiXCR from the PCR reads. The repertoire has fewer than 25,000 distinct CDR3 sequences, around 49% of them found once; the top ten carry approximately 6.1%. The treatment denotes: approximately nine-day PBMC culture with coronavirus spike peptide pools or control peptides (ViraFEST assay). Sequencing was performed on CD4+ T cells from blood, cultured in vitro. The receptors stem from a human donor who had recovered from COVID-19.

This clonotype is a singleton in its sample. The chain recombines TRBV20-1 with TRBJ2-7; perhaps TRBD1 as D (5 bases). The V end lost 1 base, the J end lost 2 bases, and 9 bases lay between the germline ends. Germline CDR1 reads DFQATT; CDR2 reads SNEGSKA (reference sequence). This CDR3 contains 13 residues. As DNA, the CDR3 is TGCAGTGCTAGAGTGGCAGGGACCTACGAGCAGTACTTC. It codes for CSARVAGTYEQYF.

This clonotype was observed a few times. V and J are TRBV28 and TRBJ2-3, with D perhaps matching TRBD1 or TRBD2 (5 bases each). Trimming removed 6 bases from V and 4 bases from J, with 17 bases in between. The CDR3 contains 15 residues. The germline CDR1 and CDR2 sequences are MDHEN and SYDVKM. The CDR3 coding sequence is TGTGCCAGCAGCCTGCTTTCCGGGGCTCCAGATACGCAGTATTTT. This sequence encodes CASSLLSGAPDTQYF.